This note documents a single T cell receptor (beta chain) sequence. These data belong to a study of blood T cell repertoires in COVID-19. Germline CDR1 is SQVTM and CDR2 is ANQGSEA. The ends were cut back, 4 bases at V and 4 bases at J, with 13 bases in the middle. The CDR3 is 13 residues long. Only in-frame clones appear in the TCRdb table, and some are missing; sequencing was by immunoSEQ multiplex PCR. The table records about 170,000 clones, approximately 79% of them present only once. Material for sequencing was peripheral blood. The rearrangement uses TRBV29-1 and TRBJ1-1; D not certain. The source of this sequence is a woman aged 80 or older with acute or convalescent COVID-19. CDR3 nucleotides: TGCAGCGTTGGTTGGTCGGGAGGCACTGAAGCTTTCTTT. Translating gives CSVGWSGGTEAFF. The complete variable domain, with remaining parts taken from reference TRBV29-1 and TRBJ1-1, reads SAVISQKPSRDICQRGTSLTIQCQVDSQVTMMFWYRQQPGQSLTLIATANQGSEATYESGFVIDKFPISRPNLTFSTLTVSNMSPEDSSIYLCSVGWSGGTEAFFGQGTRLTVV.